This TCR beta chain was identified during a study of T cell changes during pregnancy in multiple sclerosis. The J segment lost 3 bases and the V segment lost 5 bases, leaving 12 bases of the junction unmatched. The V gene's germline CDR1 is SEHNR and CDR2 FQNEAQ (reference sequence). The CDR3 covers 17 residues. Clones were sequenced by immunoSEQ multiplex PCR, and TCRdb holds only the in-frame ones, with some missing. The table shows 45,000 to 50,000 clones, with roughly 92% occurring only once. The clonotype originates from a female donor in good health, enrolled as a control in a pregnancy study. This sequence joins TRBV7-9 and TRBJ2-3, with 9 bases aligning to TRBD2. Sample: CD4+ T cells from peripheral blood mononuclear cells, taken in the second trimester of pregnancy. CDR3 sequence (DNA): TGTGCCAGCAGCACCCGGGCTCTCGCGGGGGGGACAGATACGCAGTATTTT. Protein: CASSTRALAGGTDTQYF.